This is a list of T cell receptor beta chains from one sample in a study of blood T cell repertoires in COVID-19. Assay used: immunoSEQ multiplex PCR; TCRdb lists only in-frame clones, some missing. The repertoire holds some 45,000 clones, with about 90% as singletons. Sequenced sample: peripheral blood. The receptors come from a man between 65 and 80 years old with active COVID-19. Both conserved end residues are part of each CDR3. The order of the fields is J gene, D gene, clone size, V gene, CDR3 protein, CDR3 DNA. D genes are given only for firm matches. The size of a clone is reported for some rows only, either as once, few or many, or as a class for expanded clones.

TRBJ1-2 TRBD1 NA TRBV6-6 CASKQGQGNYGYTF TGTGCCAGCAAACAAGGACAGGGCAACTATGGCTACACCTTC
TRBJ1-2 NA NA TRBV5-3 CARSLALRRDGYTF TGTGCCAGAAGCTTGGCGCTCAGGCGAGATGGCTACACCTTC
TRBJ2-3 NA NA TRBV9 CASSYRGPSTDTQYF TGTGCCAGCAGCTACCGAGGTCCTAGCACAGATACGCAGTATTTT
TRBJ1-2 TRBD1 once TRBV7-2 CASSRGQGLGGYTF TGTGCCAGCAGCCGGGGACAGGGGCTTGGTGGCTACACCTTC
TRBJ2-5 NA NA TRBV5-6 CASSLATGQETQYF TGTGCCAGCAGCTTGGCGACGGGCCAAGAGACCCAGTACTTC
TRBJ2-1 TRBD1 once TRBV12-5 CASGGRPGDRGYNEQFF TGTGCTAGTGGAGGGAGACCAGGGGACAGGGGGTACAATGAGCAGTTCTTC
TRBJ1-4 TRBD1 NA TRBV5-1 CASSLRTGSYSTNEKLFF TGCGCCAGCAGCCTCCGGACAGGGTCCTACTCAACTAATGAAAAACTGTTTTTT
TRBJ2-5 TRBD1 NA TRBV11-2 CASSSGWDRGPHLQETQYF TGTGCCAGCAGCTCCGGTTGGGACAGGGGGCCGCACCTCCAAGAGACCCAGTACTTC
TRBJ2-2 NA NA TRBV27 CASKREVRSTGELFF TGTGCCAGCAAGAGGGAAGTAAGGTCCACCGGGGAGCTGTTTTTT
TRBJ2-5 NA NA TRBV3-1/TRBV3-2 CASSPRGGALGVETQYF TGTGCCAGCAGTCCCCGAGGGGGGGCCTTGGGGGTAGAGACCCAGTACTTC
TRBJ2-2 TRBD1 NA TRBV19 CASSNQGGAGTGELFF TGTGCCAGTAGTAACCAAGGGGGCGCCGGTACCGGGGAGCTGTTTTTT
TRBJ1-2 TRBD1 NA TRBV10-3 CAIRRTGGDYGYTF TGTGCCATCAGAAGGACAGGGGGAGACTATGGCTACACCTTC
TRBJ1-3 TRBD1 NA TRBV30 CAWDRGLSGNTIYF TGTGCCTGGGACAGGGGGCTCTCTGGAAACACCATATATTTT
TRBJ1-6 NA NA TRBV25-1 CASSVQGSGSPLHF TGTGCCAGCAGTGTTCAGGGATCCGGTTCACCCCTCCACTTT
TRBJ1-1 NA once TRBV5-4 CASSSDPGGNTEAFF TGTGCCAGCAGCTCGGACCCCGGGGGGAACACTGAAGCTTTCTTT
TRBJ2-7 NA NA TRBV27 CASSLSYSSSSYEQYF TGTGCCAGCAGTTTATCGTACAGCTCGAGCTCCTACGAGCAGTACTTC
TRBJ2-7 TRBD1 NA TRBV10-3 CAISETNRGAYEQYF TGTGCCATCAGTGAGACCAACAGGGGGGCCTACGAGCAGTACTTC
TRBJ1-6 TRBD1 few TRBV5-1 CASSLTGASGSPLHF TGCGCCAGCAGCTTAACAGGGGCTTCGGGTTCACCCCTCCACTTT
TRBJ1-6 TRBD1 NA TRBV2 CASSEGQGRNSPLHF TGTGCCAGCAGTGAAGGACAGGGGAGGAATTCACCCCTCCACTTT
TRBJ2-7 NA NA TRBV5-6 CASSSGRSSYEQYF TGTGCCAGCAGCAGCGGACGGTCCTCCTACGAGCAGTACTTC